This T cell receptor beta chain is drawn from a study of neurological immune-mediated disorders. In the study overall: In a group of 34 multiple sclerosis patients, 31 had the relapsing-remitting type and 3 had the secondary progressive type.

This CDR3 has 13 residues. The germline V gene has CDR1 LNHNV and CDR2 YYDKDF (reference sequence). Trimming took 5 bases from V and 7 from J; bases not matched to a gene: 5. Study conclusions and caveats: With the multiple sclerosis repertoire cluster, neither clinical nor MRI features showed any association.

TCRdb analysed the 5' RACE reads with MiXCR anew, one entry per CDR3 protein. Here the sample spans almost 85,000 distinct CDR3 sequences, 2.6% being singletons. This clonotype was found many times. Its antigen is not identified. Sequencing used PBMCs. V is TRBV15 and J is TRBJ2-7, with 10 bases that match TRBD2. The receptor was isolated from a woman in her 30s with multiple sclerosis. Here the CDR3 reads CATSRTLAGEQYF. CDR3 coding DNA: TGTGCCACCAGCCGGACACTAGCGGGAGAGCAGTACTTC.